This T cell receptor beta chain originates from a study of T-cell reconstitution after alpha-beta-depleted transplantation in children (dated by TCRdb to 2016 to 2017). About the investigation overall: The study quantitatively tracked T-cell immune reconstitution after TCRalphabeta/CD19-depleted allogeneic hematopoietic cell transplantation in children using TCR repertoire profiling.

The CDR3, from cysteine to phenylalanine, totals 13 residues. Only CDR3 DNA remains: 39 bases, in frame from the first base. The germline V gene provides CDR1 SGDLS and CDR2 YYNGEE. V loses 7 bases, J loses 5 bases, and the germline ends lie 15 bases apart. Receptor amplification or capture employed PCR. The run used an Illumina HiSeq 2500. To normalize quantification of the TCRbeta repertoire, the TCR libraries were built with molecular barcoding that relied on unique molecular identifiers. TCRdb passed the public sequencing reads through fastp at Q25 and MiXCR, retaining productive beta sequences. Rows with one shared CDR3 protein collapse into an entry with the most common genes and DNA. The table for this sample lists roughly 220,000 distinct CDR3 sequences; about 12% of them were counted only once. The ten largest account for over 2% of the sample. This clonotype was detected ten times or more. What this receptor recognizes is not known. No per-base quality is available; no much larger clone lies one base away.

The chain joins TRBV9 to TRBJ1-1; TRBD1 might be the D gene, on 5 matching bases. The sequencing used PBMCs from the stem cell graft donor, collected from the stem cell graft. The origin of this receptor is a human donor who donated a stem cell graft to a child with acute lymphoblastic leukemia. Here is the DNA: TGTGCCAGCTCACGGGGGATTTGGACTGAAGCTTTCTTT. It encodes CASSRGIWTEAFF. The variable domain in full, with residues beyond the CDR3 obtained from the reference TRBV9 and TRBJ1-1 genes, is DSGVTQTPKHLITATGQRVTLRCSPRSGDLSVYWYQQSLDQGLQFLIQYYNGEERAKGNILERFSAQQFPDLHSELNLSSLELGDSALYFCASSRGIWTEAFFGQGTRLTVV.